This T cell receptor beta chain was identified during a study of metastatic and nonmetastatic thyroid tumors. For the study at large: Repertoires from malignant and benign thyroid patients were compared across blood and tumor or nodule tissue.

MiXCR re-clonotyped the PCR reads for TCRdb. The sample holds about 92,000 clones, under 15% seen once. Patients underwent thyroid surgery, and none had received any treatment before it. This CDR3 has 13 residues. From germline, CDR1 is SGHRS and CDR2 YFSETQ. The germline V and J ends were trimmed by 2 bases and 6 bases, with 12 bases remaining between them. Sequencing was carried out using blood. The TCR sequence derives from a female donor with papillary thyroid cancer or a benign thyroid nodule (not recorded which). Some clones in this sample may be carry-over from other donors' samples. The chain employs TRBV5-1 and TRBJ2-7, with a tentative D call TRBD2 (6 bases). In nucleotides, the CDR3 is TGCGCCAGCAGCTTCCGTGGGGAGGTCGAGCAGTACTTC. This gives the protein CASSFRGEVEQYF.